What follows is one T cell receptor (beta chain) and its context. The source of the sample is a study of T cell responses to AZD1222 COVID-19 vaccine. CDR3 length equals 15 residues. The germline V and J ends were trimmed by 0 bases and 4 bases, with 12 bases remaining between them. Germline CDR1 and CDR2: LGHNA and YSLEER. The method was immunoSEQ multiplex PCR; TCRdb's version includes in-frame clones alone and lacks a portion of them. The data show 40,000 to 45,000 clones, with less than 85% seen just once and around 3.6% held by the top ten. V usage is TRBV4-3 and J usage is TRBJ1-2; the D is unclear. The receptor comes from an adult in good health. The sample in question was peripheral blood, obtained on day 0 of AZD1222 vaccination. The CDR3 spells CASSQDRRVTYGYTF. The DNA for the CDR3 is TGCGCCAGCAGCCAAGATAGAAGGGTAACCTATGGCTACACCTTC.